The clone carrying this T cell receptor beta chain was seen only a few times. Its antigen is still unknown. The data were obtained in a study of vaccination effects on CD4 cells after COVID-19. Repertoires were generated with immunoSEQ multiplex PCR, while TCRdb's copy carries only in-frame clones and drops some. The sample contains fewer than 90,000 clones, roughly 73% of which appear only once. Viral peptide pool expansion of antigen-specific CD4+ T cells preceded sequencing in the ViraFEST assay. A 10-day culture period preceded the isolation of CD4+ T cells. The person's infection with SARS-CoV-2, confirmed by PCR, took place between March and December 2020. Germline-derived CDR1 and CDR2 are SGHAT and FQNNGV. V lost 5 bases to trimming and J lost 2 bases; unmatched junction nucleotides: 1. The length of the CDR3 is 14 residues.

This TCR was sampled from a human donor who had a prior SARS-CoV-2 infection. Sample: CD4+ T cells from PBMCs cultured with HIV peptides, taken before COVID-19 vaccination. Subset reported: HIV-1 Nef peptide pool negative control/reference culture. The chain has TRBV11-2 and TRBJ2-7; the match to TRBD2 covers 12 bases. The CDR3 nucleotides read TGTGCCAGCAGCAGACTAGCGGGGGCCTACGAGCAGTACTTC. Translated: CASSRLAGAYEQYF.